This passage covers 22 T cell receptor beta chains from one sample sequenced in a study of T cell changes during pregnancy in multiple sclerosis. The repertoire was sequenced with immunoSEQ multiplex PCR; TCRdb's copy has only in-frame clones and lacks some. Altogether tens of thousands of clones are present, more than 90% being singletons, with the ten largest covering around 2%. The source was peripheral blood, collected in the second trimester of pregnancy. The receptors were gathered from a female donor with multiple sclerosis, enrolled in a pregnancy study.

The genes are TRBV6-6 and TRBJ2-3; D might be TRBD1 (6 bases). Germline V lookup: CDR1 MNHNY, CDR2 SVGAGI (reference sequence). CDR3 length: 16 amino acids. Trimming took 2 bases from V and 0 from J, leaving 12 bases between them. The CDR3: CASSYPGQKSTDTQYF. For the CDR3, the DNA is TGTGCCAGCAGTTACCCTGGACAGAAAAGCACAGATACGCAGTATTTT.

The chain uses TRBV5-1 and TRBJ1-2, with 9 bases matching TRBD1. The CDR3 covers 15 residues. CDR1 and CDR2 from the germline V gene are SGHRS and YFSETQ. V was clipped by 1 base and J by 8 bases; unmatched bases: 9. The CDR3 region is CASSLPTQGAGGYTF. The CDR3 DNA reads TGCGCCAGCAGCTTGCCGACACAGGGGGCTGGGGGCTACACCTTC.

V and J are TRBV29-1 and TRBJ2-5; 8 bases match TRBD2. Germline CDR1 and CDR2: SQVTM and ANQGSEA. The V segment lost 0 bases and the J segment 2 bases; nucleotides outside the gene matches: 5. The CDR3 totals 15 residues. The DNA of the CDR3 is TGCAGCGTTGAAGATCCGCGCGGGGGGCAAGAGACCCAGTACTTC. As protein: CSVEDPRGGQETQYF.

The genes are TRBV27 and TRBJ2-7, with D tentatively TRBD2 (5 bases). The germline gives CDR1 MNHEY, CDR2 SMNVEV (reference sequence). The CDR3 is 13 amino acids. The ends were cut back, 6 bases at V and 3 bases at J, with 12 bases in the middle. CDR3 in amino acids: CASSRRDIYEQYF. The DNA of the CDR3 is TGTGCCAGCAGCCGCCGGGATATCTACGAGCAGTACTTC.

The chain is built from TRBV28 and TRBJ1-1, with a possible D match to TRBD1 (6 bases). Trimming stripped 7 bases from V and 4 bases from J, with 16 bases between. The CDR3 is made up of 14 amino acids. Germline lookup yields CDR1 MDHEN and CDR2 SYDVKM. The CDR3 here is CASTPWGGGTEAFF. In DNA form, the CDR3 reads TGTGCCAGCACCCCCTGGGGAGGGGGCACTGAAGCTTTCTTT.

The chain couples TRBV7-2 to TRBJ1-4, with TRBD1 as a possible D gene (5 bases). The CDR3 sequence is 14 residues long. Looked up from germline, CDR1 is SGHTA and CDR2 is FQGNSA. The V and J ends lost 2 bases and 4 bases respectively, with 8 bases between them. CDR3: CASSLQGGNEKLFF. The CDR3 region has the DNA TGTGCCAGCAGCTTACAGGGAGGTAATGAAAAACTGTTTTTT.

The chain joins TRBV6-5 to TRBJ2-7; 7 nucleotides line up with TRBD2. J was trimmed by 3 bases and V by 0 bases; bases with no gene match: 8. The CDR3 has 16 residues. Germline values: CDR1 MNHEY, CDR2 SVGAGI. CDR3 bases: TGTGCCAGCAGTTACTCAGGTGCGGGAGTAGTCTACGAGCAGTACTTC. This translates into CASSYSGAGVVYEQYF.

This chain connects TRBV14 to TRBJ2-3, with 8 bases aligning to TRBD2. Germline V gene sequence: CDR1 SGHDN, CDR2 FVKESK. V lost 0 bases, J lost 2 bases, and 7 bases stayed unmatched. This CDR3 has 17 residues. Here the CDR3 reads CASSQEYGRGVTDTQYF. CDR3 DNA: TGTGCCAGCAGCCAAGAGTACGGGAGGGGTGTCACAGATACGCAGTATTTT.

The chain employs TRBV7-6 and TRBJ2-7; 9 bases are shared with TRBD2. V shed 0 bases, J shed 5 bases, and the junction held 11 bases outside the gene matches. The CDR3 runs to 17 residues. Germline CDR1 is SGHVS and CDR2 is FNYEAQ. Here the CDR3 reads CASSLAGAGGGNHEQYF. The CDR3, as DNA: TGTGCCAGCAGCTTAGCAGGAGCGGGGGGAGGGAACCACGAGCAGTACTTC.

V usage is TRBV27 and J usage is TRBJ1-6, with a possible D match to TRBD1 (6 bases). V dropped 2 bases and J dropped 7 bases, with 12 bases sitting between them. Looked up from germline, CDR1 is MNHEY and CDR2 is SMNVEV (reference sequence). This CDR3 region has 15 residues. The CDR3 spells CASSLRQARNSPLHF. In DNA form, the CDR3 reads TGTGCCAGCAGTTTAAGACAGGCGCGAAATTCACCCCTCCACTTT.

V gene TRBV6-5 combines with J gene TRBJ1-2, with a tentative D call TRBD1 (5 bases). In germline, CDR1 is MNHEY, CDR2 SVGAGI. Trimming stripped 5 bases from V and 3 bases from J, with 13 bases between. The CDR3 totals 14 residues. The CDR3 DNA is TGTGCCAGCAGTCGGACACGGGTACACTATGGCTACACCTTC. Translation gives CASSRTRVHYGYTF.

The rearrangement uses TRBV4-3 and TRBJ2-1, with 7 bases fitting TRBD1. J gave up 0 bases and V 3 bases, and 2 bases lay outside the gene matches. The CDR3 is made up of 15 amino acids. Germline V gene data show CDR1 as LGHNA and CDR2 as YSLEER. The CDR3 nucleotides are TGCGCCAGCAGCCACCGGGACAGCTCCTACAATGAGCAGTTCTTC. Encoded protein: CASSHRDSSYNEQFF.

This chain links TRBV29-1 with TRBJ1-2, with 9 bases identical to TRBD1. The CDR3 covers 13 residues. From germline, CDR1 is SQVTM and CDR2 ANQGSEA. The V gene end was trimmed by 2 bases and the J gene end by 10 bases; junction bases not matched to a gene: 8. CDR3 sequence reads: CSVEWTGVQYYTF. In DNA, the CDR3 is TGCAGCGTTGAATGGACAGGGGTACAATACTACACCTTC. Full variable domain (rest looked up from reference TRBV29-1 and TRBJ1-2): SAVISQKPSRDICQRGTSLTIQCQVDSQVTMMFWYRQQPGQSLTLIATANQGSEATYESGFVIDKFPISRPNLTFSTLTVSNMSPEDSSIYLCSVEWTGVQYYTFGSGTRLTVV.

This sequence joins TRBV5-1 and TRBJ2-3, with 14 positions matching TRBD2. CDR1 is SGHRS, CDR2 YFSETQ, per germline. V lost 3 bases and J lost 4; bases outside the gene matches: 4. The CDR3 runs to 16 residues. In DNA, the CDR3 is TGCGCCAGCAGCTATGGACTAGCGGGAGGACCAGATACGCAGTATTTT. Its translation: CASSYGLAGGPDTQYF.

This chain connects TRBV7-2 to TRBJ2-2, with 9 bases fitting TRBD2. This CDR3 region has 15 residues. Germline-derived CDR1 and CDR2 are SGHTA and FQGNSA. J gave up 2 bases and V 7 bases, and 5 bases lay outside the gene matches. The CDR3 reads CASTRAGGNTGELFF. The CDR3 region has the DNA TGTGCCAGCACCCGAGCGGGGGGCAACACCGGGGAGCTGTTTTTT.

V gene TRBV6-4 combines with J gene TRBJ2-3; TRBD2 agrees at 13 bases. The germline V gene encodes CDR1 MRHNA and CDR2 SNTAGT. J gave up 1 base and V 4 bases, and 2 bases lay outside the gene matches. The CDR3 runs to 16 residues. The CDR3 sequence is CASSGGTSGGTDTQYF. DNA for the CDR3: TGTGCCAGCAGTGGAGGGACTAGCGGGGGCACAGATACGCAGTATTTT.

CDR3 nucleotide sequence: TGTGCCAGTAGTCGGACTAGCGGGAGCTACGAGCAGTACTTC. It codes for CASSRTSGSYEQYF. The gene calls are TRBV19 and TRBJ2-7; TRBD2 matches at 13 bases. After removal of 5 bases from V and 3 bases from J, the junction contained 1 base not matched to a gene. The CDR3 consists of 14 residues. The germline gives CDR1 LNHDA, CDR2 SQIVND (reference sequence).

The chain employs TRBV5-1 and TRBJ2-1; 12 bases are a match to TRBD2. Germline V gene lookup returns CDR1 SGHRS and CDR2 YFSETQ. V shed 0 bases and J 6 bases; nucleotides not matched to a gene: 1. The CDR3 has 15 residues. The CDR3 sequence: CASSLELAGGNEQFF. In nucleotides, the CDR3 is TGCGCCAGCAGCTTGGAACTAGCGGGGGGCAATGAGCAGTTCTTC.

V gene TRBV30 combines with J gene TRBJ2-5; D is perhaps TRBD2 (5 bases). Germline V gene sequence: CDR1 GTSNPN, CDR2 SVGIG (reference sequence). Trimming took off 2 bases at V and 5 bases at J, with 18 bases between the two ends. CDR3 length: 15 residues. The DNA of the CDR3 is TGTGCCTGGAGTCTCGGACTCGGCTTGAGGGAGACCCAGTACTTC. Its protein product is CAWSLGLGLRETQYF. The variable domain in full, completed from reference TRBV30 and TRBJ2-5, reads SQTIHQWPATLVQPVGSPLSLECTVEGTSNPNLYWYRQAAGRGLQLLFYSVGIGQISSEVPQNLSASRPQDRQFILSSKKLLLSDSGFYLCAWSLGLGLRETQYFGPGTRLLVL.

The chain has TRBV6-5 and TRBJ1-6, with TRBD1 matching over 11 bases. Germline trimming cut 4 bases from V and 6 bases from J; bases unmatched to any gene: 2. Germline V gene lookup returns CDR1 MNHEY and CDR2 SVGAGI. The CDR3 has 15 amino acids. The CDR3 nucleotides are TGTGCCAGCAGTTCGGGACAGGGGGGTAATTCACCCCTCCACTTT. Amino acids: CASSSGQGGNSPLHF.

This clone came up once. Here the CDR3 DNA reads TGTGCCAGCTCACTGAGGACAGGAACCTACGAGCAGTACTTC. Its translation is CASSLRTGTYEQYF. J is TRBJ2-7 and V is TRBV18; 7 positions match TRBD1. V shed 4 bases, J shed 2 bases, and the junction held 5 bases outside the gene matches. The CDR3 loop spans 14 amino acids. Germline V gene data show CDR1 as KGHSH and CDR2 as LQKENI.

The V and J genes are TRBV7-3 and TRBJ1-1, with 9 bases fitting TRBD1. This CDR3 comprises 18 residues. Germline-derived CDR1 and CDR2 are SGHTA and FQGTGA. V lost 0 bases, J lost 2 bases, and 10 bases stayed unmatched. CDR3 in DNA: TGTGCCAGCAGCTTAACCCCCGGGACAGGGATAGTTAACACTGAAGCTTTCTTT. As protein: CASSLTPGTGIVNTEAFF.